This TCR beta chain emerged from a study of OX40 agonist ivuxolimab in advanced cancers. Across the study: Patients received ivuxolimab, an intravenous treatment, every 2 weeks at 0.01 to 10 mg/kg. Participants could have had prior anti-PD-1, anti-PD-L1 or anti-CTLA-4 therapy, and roughly 40% had some. Partial responses were observed in three patients, of whom one had hepatocellular carcinoma and two had cutaneous melanoma.

Sequencing used immunoSEQ multiplex PCR; TCRdb keeps in-frame clones, though not all of them. The sample records about 83,000 clones, roughly 88% being singletons. This clone has a handful of counts. Its target is not known. The junction had 7 bases not matched to a gene; V was cut back by 1 base and J by 12 bases. The CDR3 totals 13 residues. Germline V gene lookup returns CDR1 SGHVS and CDR2 FNYEAQ. Study outcomes and limitations: The average count of expanded clones was higher among CD8+ T cells than among CD4+.

The chain recombines TRBV7-6 with TRBJ2-7; 9 bases match TRBD2. The specimen was CD4+ or CD8+ T cells sorted from blood, collected in a trial of the OX40 agonist ivuxolimab. This TCR was sampled from an adult with an advanced solid tumor such as melanoma, head and neck, liver or kidney cancer. DNA of the CDR3: TGTGCCAGCAGCTTAGTAGCGGGAGTGGGACCGTACTTC. This codes for CASSLVAGVGPYF.